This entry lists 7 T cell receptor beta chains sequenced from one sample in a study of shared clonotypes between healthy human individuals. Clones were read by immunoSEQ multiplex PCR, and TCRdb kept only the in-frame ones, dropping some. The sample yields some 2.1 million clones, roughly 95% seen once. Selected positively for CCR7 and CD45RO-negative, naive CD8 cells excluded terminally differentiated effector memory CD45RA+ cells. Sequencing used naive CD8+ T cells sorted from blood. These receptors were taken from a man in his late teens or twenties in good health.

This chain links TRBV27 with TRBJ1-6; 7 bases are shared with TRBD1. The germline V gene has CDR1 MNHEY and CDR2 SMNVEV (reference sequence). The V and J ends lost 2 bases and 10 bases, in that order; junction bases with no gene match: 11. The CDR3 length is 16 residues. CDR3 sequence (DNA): TGTGCCAGCAGTTTAGCGACAGGGTATTTTAGATCACCCCTCCACTTT. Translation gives CASSLATGYFRSPLHF.

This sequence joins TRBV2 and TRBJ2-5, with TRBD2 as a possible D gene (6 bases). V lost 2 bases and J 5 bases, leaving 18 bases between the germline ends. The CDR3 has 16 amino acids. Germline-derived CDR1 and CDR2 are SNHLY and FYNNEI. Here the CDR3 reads CASSERWGEVYETQYF. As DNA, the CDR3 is TGTGCCAGCAGTGAACGTTGGGGGGAGGTGTACGAGACCCAGTACTTC.

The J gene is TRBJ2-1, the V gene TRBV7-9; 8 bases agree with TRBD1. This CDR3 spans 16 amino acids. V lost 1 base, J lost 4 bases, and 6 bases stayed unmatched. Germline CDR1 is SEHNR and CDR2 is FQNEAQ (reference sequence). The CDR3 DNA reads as TGTGCCAGCAGCTTAGTAGGACAGGGAACATACAATGAGCAGTTCTTC. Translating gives CASSLVGQGTYNEQFF. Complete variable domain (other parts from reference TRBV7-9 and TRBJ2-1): DTGVSQNPRHKITKRGQNVTFRCDPISEHNRLYWYRQTLGQGPEFLTYFQNEAQLEKSRLLSDRFSAERPKGSFSTLEIQRTEQGDSAMYLCASSLVGQGTYNEQFFGPGTRLTVL.

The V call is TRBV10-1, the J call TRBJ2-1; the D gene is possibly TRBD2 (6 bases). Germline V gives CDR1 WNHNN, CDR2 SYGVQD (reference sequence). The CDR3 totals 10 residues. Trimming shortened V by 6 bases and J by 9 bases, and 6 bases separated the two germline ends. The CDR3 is CASRGGEQFF. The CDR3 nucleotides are TGCGCCAGCAGGGGGGGTGAGCAGTTCTTC.

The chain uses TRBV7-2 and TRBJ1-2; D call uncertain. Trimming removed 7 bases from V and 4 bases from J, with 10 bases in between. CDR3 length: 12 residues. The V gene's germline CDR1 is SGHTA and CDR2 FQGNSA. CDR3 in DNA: TGTGCCAGCACCGAAAAACCCTATGGCTACACCTTC. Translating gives CASTEKPYGYTF.

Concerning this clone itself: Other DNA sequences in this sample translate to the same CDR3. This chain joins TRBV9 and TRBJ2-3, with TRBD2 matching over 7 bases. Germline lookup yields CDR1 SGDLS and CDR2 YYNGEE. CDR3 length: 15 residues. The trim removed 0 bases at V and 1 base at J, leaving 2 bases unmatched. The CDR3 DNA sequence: TGTGCCAGCAGCGTAGAGGCGGGGGGCACAGATACGCAGTATTTT. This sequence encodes CASSVEAGGTDTQYF.

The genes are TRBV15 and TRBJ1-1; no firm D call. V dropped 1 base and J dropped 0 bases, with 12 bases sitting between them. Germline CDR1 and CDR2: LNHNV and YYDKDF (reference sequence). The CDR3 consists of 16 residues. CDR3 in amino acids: CATSRGRGMMNTEAFF. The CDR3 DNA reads TGTGCCACCAGCAGAGGTCGGGGAATGATGAACACTGAAGCTTTCTTT. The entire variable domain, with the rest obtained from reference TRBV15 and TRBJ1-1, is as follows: DAMVIQNPRYQVTQFGKPVTLSCSQTLNHNVMYWYQQKSSQAPKLLFHYYDKDFNNEADTPDNFQSRRPNTSFCFLDIRSPGLGDTAMYLCATSRGRGMMNTEAFFGQGTRLTVV.